This is a list of T cell receptor beta chains from one sample in a study of T-cell reconstitution after alpha-beta-depleted transplantation in children. A single record per CDR3 protein comes from TCRdb applying MiXCR to the PCR reads. The top ten clones hold roughly 27% of a sample with roughly 200,000 distinct CDR3 sequences, roughly 10% of them seen once. The starting material was PBMCs, obtained before TCRalphabeta/CD19-depleted stem cell transplant. Receptor source: a child less than two years old with acute myeloid leukemia, due to receive a stem cell transplant. Each CDR3 is given with its conserved first and last residue. Each record gives: D gene, V gene, J gene, clone size, CDR3 length, CDR3 protein, CDR3 DNA. D genes are given only for firm matches. The size entry is marked missing in some rows and otherwise reads once, few, many or a size class.

NA	TRBV29-1	TRBJ2-7	NA	13	CSVRLSSGYEQYF	TGCAGCGTAAGATTGTCCTCGGGCTACGAGCAGTACTTC
NA	TRBV20-1	TRBJ1-5	many	15	CSARDVPGRDQPQHF	TGCAGTGCTAGAGATGTCCCGGGTAGGGATCAGCCCCAGCATTTT
NA	TRBV12-3/TRBV12-4	TRBJ1-1	many	15	CASSFVEGAHTEAFF	TGTGCCAGCAGTTTTGTGGAAGGGGCGCACACTGAAGCTTTCTTT
NA	TRBV7-2	TRBJ2-3	many	15	CASSLVGSSTDTQYF	TGTGCCAGCAGCTTAGTCGGTAGCAGCACAGATACGCAGTATTTT
TRBD2	TRBV11-2	TRBJ2-6	many	20	CASSLVGGLAGGIGANVLTF	TGTGCCAGCAGCTTAGTAGGAGGACTAGCGGGAGGAATTGGGGCCAACGTCCTGACTTTC
TRBD2	TRBV27	TRBJ2-7	many	17	CATRKQLGLADLYEQYF	TGTGCCACCCGAAAGCAGTTGGGACTAGCGGACCTCTACGAGCAGTACTTC
NA	TRBV5-1	TRBJ2-5	many	14	CASSLTGNGETQYF	TGCGCCAGCAGCTTGACAGGGAATGGGGAGACCCAGTACTTC
TRBD1	TRBV3-1	TRBJ2-3	many	18	CASSQDLGVGTVTDTQYF	TGTGCCAGCAGCCAAGATCTTGGTGTGGGGACAGTGACAGATACGCAGTATTTT
TRBD2	TRBV4-2	TRBJ2-3	many	19	CASSQEIGLAGPFTDTQYF	TGTGCCAGCAGCCAAGAAATCGGACTAGCGGGTCCGTTCACAGATACGCAGTATTTT
TRBD2	TRBV20-1	TRBJ2-7	NA	14	CSAPRTSVSYEQYF	TGCAGTGCTCCGAGGACTAGCGTATCCTACGAGCAGTACTTC
TRBD2	TRBV7-2	TRBJ2-2	many	17	CASSPSGLAGRGGELFF	TGTGCCAGCAGCCCTTCTGGACTAGCGGGAAGGGGCGGGGAGCTGTTTTTT
NA	TRBV5-5	TRBJ2-1	many	15	CASSLAGAAYNEQFF	TGTGCCAGCAGCTTGGCGGGAGCGGCCTACAATGAGCAGTTCTTC
NA	TRBV29-1	TRBJ1-2	many	15	CSVDHQPGVQGPITF	TGCAGCGTTGACCACCAGCCCGGGGTTCAGGGGCCTATAACCTTC
TRBD2	TRBV12-3/TRBV12-4	TRBJ2-1	many	15	CASSPSGGAQVGQFF	TGTGCCAGCAGCCCCAGCGGGGGGGCCCAGGTGGGGCAGTTCTTC
NA	TRBV6-6	TRBJ2-3	many	13	CATTRRGTDTQYF	TGTGCCACAACGAGAAGGGGGACAGATACGCAGTATTTT
NA	TRBV3-1	TRBJ1-2	many	14	CASSQRGYGYGYTF	TGTGCCAGCAGCCAGAGGGGATATGGCTATGGCTACACCTTC
TRBD1	TRBV12-3/TRBV12-4	TRBJ2-3	many	15	CASRNRDRPSDTQYF	TGTGCCAGCAGGAACCGGGACAGGCCGTCAGATACGCAGTATTTT
TRBD1	TRBV7-2	TRBJ2-2	medium-sized	15	CASSFETGRTGELFF	TGTGCCAGCAGCTTTGAGACAGGGCGAACCGGGGAGCTGTTTTTT
TRBD2	TRBV28	TRBJ2-3	many	15	CASRVAGARTDTQYF	TGTGCCAGCAGAGTAGCGGGGGCTCGCACAGATACGCAGTATTTT
NA	TRBV20-1	TRBJ1-1	many	14	CSARIRGRNTEAFF	TGCAGTGCTAGGATACGGGGGAGGAACACTGAAGCTTTCTTT
NA	TRBV7-3	TRBJ2-1	many	17	CASSPGRVHRGYNEQFF	TGTGCCAGCAGCCCGGGTCGGGTACACCGGGGGTACAATGAGCAGTTCTTC
NA	TRBV29-1	TRBJ2-3	many	12	CSAPRAFGTQYF	TGCAGCGCCCCCCGCGCGTTTGGTACGCAGTATTTT
NA	TRBV29-1	TRBJ2-3	few	12	CSDTHFTDTQYF	TGCAGCGACACCCACTTCACAGATACGCAGTATTTT
NA	TRBV25-1	TRBJ2-5	many	14	CASSVGSRVQTQYF	TGTGCCAGCAGTGTCGGATCCAGAGTACAGACCCAGTACTTC
TRBD2	TRBV5-8	TRBJ2-2	many	15	CASSWTSALTGELFF	TGTGCCAGCAGCTGGACTAGCGCGCTCACCGGGGAGCTGTTTTTT
NA	TRBV6-6	TRBJ1-5	few	13	CASSYWPDQPQHF	TGTGCCAGCAGTTATTGGCCAGATCAGCCCCAGCATTTT
NA	TRBV29-1	TRBJ1-4	many	10	CSVEDGKLFF	TGCAGCGTTGAGGACGGAAAACTGTTTTTT
NA	TRBV5-6	TRBJ2-4	many	14	CASSLIVIENIQYF	TGTGCCAGCAGCTTGATCGTAATAGAAAACATTCAGTACTTC
NA	TRBV12-3/TRBV12-4	TRBJ2-1	many	12	CASREMGNEQFF	TGTGCCAGCAGGGAGATGGGAAATGAGCAGTTCTTC
NA	TRBV20-1	TRBJ2-5	many	10	CSASNETQYF	TGCAGTGCTAGTAACGAGACCCAGTACTTC
TRBD1	TRBV12-3/TRBV12-4	TRBJ1-2	many	14	CASNPTGPLYGYTF	TGTGCCAGCAATCCGACAGGGCCTCTCTATGGCTACACCTTC
NA	TRBV11-2	TRBJ2-5	few	12	CASREVTETQYF	TGTGCCAGCAGAGAGGTGACAGAGACCCAGTACTTC
NA	TRBV11-2	TRBJ1-2	many	14	CASVTLAGTYGYTF	TGTGCCAGCGTAACGCTTGCGGGGACGTATGGCTACACCTTC
TRBD2	TRBV12-3/TRBV12-4	TRBJ2-7	many	18	CAFSLDLAGGRSSYEQYF	TGTGCCTTCAGTTTAGACCTAGCGGGAGGGCGGAGTTCCTACGAGCAGTACTTC
NA	TRBV18	TRBJ1-2	NA	12	CASSPRRDGYTF	TGTGCCAGCTCACCACGGCGGGATGGCTACACCTTC
TRBD2	TRBV5-1	TRBJ2-1	many	15	CASSPRLASYNEQFF	TGCGCCAGCAGCCCCCGACTAGCGTCCTACAATGAGCAGTTCTTC
NA	TRBV5-6	TRBJ2-7	many	14	CASRVLGDSYEQYF	TGTGCCAGCAGGGTTTTGGGGGACTCCTACGAGCAGTACTTC
TRBD2	TRBV7-2	TRBJ2-7	many	14	CASSLTSGSYEQYF	TGTGCCAGCAGCTTGACTAGCGGCTCCTACGAGCAGTACTTC
NA	TRBV29-1	TRBJ2-5	many	12	CSVGLVRETQYF	TGCAGCGTTGGACTAGTCCGCGAGACCCAGTACTTC
NA	TRBV5-1	TRBJ2-2	many	13	CASSSEGPGELFF	TGCGCCAGCAGCTCGGAGGGGCCCGGGGAGCTGTTTTTT
TRBD1	TRBV20-1	TRBJ1-6	many	17	CSARDLTGPSYNSPLHF	TGCAGTGCTAGAGATTTGACAGGGCCCTCCTATAATTCACCCCTCCACTTT
NA	TRBV11-2	TRBJ1-2	many	14	CASSFGDTIYGYTF	TGTGCCAGCAGCTTCGGAGACACAATATATGGCTACACCTTC
NA	TRBV5-1	TRBJ2-7	few	15	CASSLGSGPYYEQYF	TGCGCCAGCAGCTTGGGATCCGGGCCCTATTACGAGCAGTACTTC
TRBD1	TRBV12-3/TRBV12-4	TRBJ1-2	many	16	CASSPRTGGAVYGYTF	TGTGCCAGCAGTCCACGGACAGGGGGCGCCGTCTATGGCTACACCTTC
TRBD1	TRBV20-1	TRBJ1-1	many	12	CSASGQANEAFF	TGCAGTGCTAGCGGACAGGCAAATGAAGCTTTCTTT
TRBD2	TRBV20-1	TRBJ2-1	many	15	CSASSSGRTYNEQFF	TGCAGTGCTAGCTCTAGCGGGAGGACCTACAATGAGCAGTTCTTC
TRBD2	TRBV7-8	TRBJ2-3	many	16	CASSSLSGRGTDTQYF	TGTGCCAGCAGCTCCCTCAGCGGGAGGGGGACAGATACGCAGTATTTT
NA	TRBV7-6	TRBJ1-5	many	13	CASSTASNQPQHF	TGTGCCAGCTCGACAGCTAGCAATCAGCCCCAGCATTTT
TRBD1	TRBV20-1	TRBJ2-1	many	12	CSGGGPYNEQFF	TGCAGTGGAGGGGGCCCATACAATGAGCAGTTCTTC
NA	TRBV12-3/TRBV12-4	TRBJ2-1	many	14	CASSFRERGNEQFF	TGTGCCAGCAGTTTTAGGGAAAGGGGGAATGAGCAGTTCTTC
NA	TRBV7-9	TRBJ1-1	many	13	CASSPTGDSEAFF	TGTGCCAGCAGCCCCACGGGCGACAGCGAAGCTTTCTTT
NA	TRBV28	TRBJ2-1	many	15	CASRTRRANYNEQFF	TGTGCCAGCAGGACCCGGAGGGCTAACTACAATGAGCAGTTCTTC
TRBD2	TRBV4-3	TRBJ2-1	many	16	CASSRLTSGRANEQFF	TGCGCCAGCAGCCGTCTTACTAGCGGGAGGGCCAATGAGCAGTTCTTC
NA	TRBV30	TRBJ2-4	NA	13	CAWSVSGGDIQYF	TGTGCCTGGAGTGTATCAGGGGGGGACATTCAGTACTTC
NA	TRBV6-5	TRBJ2-1	many	16	CASSYGWGAPYNEQFF	TGTGCCAGCAGTTACGGGTGGGGGGCCCCCTACAATGAGCAGTTCTTC
NA	TRBV29-1	TRBJ1-3	many	14	CSVVAAISGNTIYF	TGCAGCGTTGTCGCGGCCATCTCTGGAAACACCATATATTTT
NA	TRBV29-1	TRBJ1-2	many	14	CSVEAPGSTRGYTF	TGCAGCGTTGAGGCCCCAGGGTCGACTAGAGGCTACACCTTC
NA	TRBV12-3/TRBV12-4	TRBJ2-1	many	14	CASSQGRRDNEQFF	TGTGCCAGCAGTCAAGGGCGGAGAGACAATGAGCAGTTCTTC
NA	TRBV20-1	TRBJ1-5	many	14	CSARGGGGNQPQHF	TGCAGTGCTAGAGGGGGTGGCGGCAATCAGCCCCAGCATTTT
NA	TRBV27	TRBJ1-5	many	14	CASSLGSRNQPQHF	TGTGCCAGCAGTTTAGGGTCCCGCAATCAGCCCCAGCATTTT